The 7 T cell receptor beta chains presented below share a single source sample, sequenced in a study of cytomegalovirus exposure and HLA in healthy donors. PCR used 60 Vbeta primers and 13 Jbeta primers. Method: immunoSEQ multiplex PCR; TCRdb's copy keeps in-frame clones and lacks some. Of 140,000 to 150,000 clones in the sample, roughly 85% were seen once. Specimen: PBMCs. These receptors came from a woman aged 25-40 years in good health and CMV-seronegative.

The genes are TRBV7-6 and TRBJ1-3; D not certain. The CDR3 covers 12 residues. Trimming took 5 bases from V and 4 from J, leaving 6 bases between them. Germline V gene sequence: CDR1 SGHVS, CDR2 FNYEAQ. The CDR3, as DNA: TGTGCCAGCAGCCCCCCGGGAAACACCATATATTTT. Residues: CASSPPGNTIYF.

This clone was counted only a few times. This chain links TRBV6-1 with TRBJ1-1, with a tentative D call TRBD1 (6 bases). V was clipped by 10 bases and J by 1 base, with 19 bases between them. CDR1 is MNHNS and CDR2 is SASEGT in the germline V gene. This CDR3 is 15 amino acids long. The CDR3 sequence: CANTNFGQKNTEAFF. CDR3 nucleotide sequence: TGTGCCAACACCAACTTCGGACAGAAGAACACTGAAGCTTTCTTT.

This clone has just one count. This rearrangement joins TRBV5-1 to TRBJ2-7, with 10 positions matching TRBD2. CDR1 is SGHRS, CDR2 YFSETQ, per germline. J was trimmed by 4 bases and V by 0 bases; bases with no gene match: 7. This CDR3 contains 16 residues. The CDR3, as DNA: TGCGCCAGCAGCTTGGTGGGGCTAGCGGGGGATTACGAGCAGTACTTC. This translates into CASSLVGLAGDYEQYF.

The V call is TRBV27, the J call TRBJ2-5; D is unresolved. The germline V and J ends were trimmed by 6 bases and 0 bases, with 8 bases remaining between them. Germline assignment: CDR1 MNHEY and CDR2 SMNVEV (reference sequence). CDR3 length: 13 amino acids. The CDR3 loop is CASSPRYQETQYF. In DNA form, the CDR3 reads TGTGCCAGCAGCCCCAGGTACCAAGAGACCCAGTACTTC.

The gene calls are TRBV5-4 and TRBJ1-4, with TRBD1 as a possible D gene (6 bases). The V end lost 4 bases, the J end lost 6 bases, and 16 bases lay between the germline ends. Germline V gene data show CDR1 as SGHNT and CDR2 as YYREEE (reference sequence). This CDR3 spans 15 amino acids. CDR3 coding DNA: TGTGCCAGCAGCCCCGCCGGGGACACGGATGAAAAACTGTTTTTT. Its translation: CASSPAGDTDEKLFF.

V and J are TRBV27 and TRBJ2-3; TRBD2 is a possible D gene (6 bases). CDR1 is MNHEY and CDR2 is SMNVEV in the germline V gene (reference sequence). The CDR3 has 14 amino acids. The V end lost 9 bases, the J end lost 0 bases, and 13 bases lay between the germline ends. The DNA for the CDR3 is TGTGCCAGTTGGACCGGGACTAGCACAGATACGCAGTATTTT. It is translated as CASWTGTSTDTQYF.

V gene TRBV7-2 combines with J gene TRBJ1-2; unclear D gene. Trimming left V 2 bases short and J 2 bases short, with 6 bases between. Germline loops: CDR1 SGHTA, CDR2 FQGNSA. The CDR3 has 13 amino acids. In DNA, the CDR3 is TGTGCCAGCAGCTTAATCGTGAACTATGGCTACACCTTC. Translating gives CASSLIVNYGYTF.